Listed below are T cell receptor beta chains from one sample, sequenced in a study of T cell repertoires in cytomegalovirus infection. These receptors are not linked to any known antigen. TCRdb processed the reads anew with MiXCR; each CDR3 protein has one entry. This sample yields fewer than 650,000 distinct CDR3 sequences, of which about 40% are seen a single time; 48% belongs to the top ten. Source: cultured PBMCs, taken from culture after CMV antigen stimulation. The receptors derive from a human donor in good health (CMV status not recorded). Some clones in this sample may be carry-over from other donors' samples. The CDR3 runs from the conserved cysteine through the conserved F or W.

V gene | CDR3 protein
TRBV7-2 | CASSLQAAQTQYF
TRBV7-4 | CASSRIRGGSREQYF
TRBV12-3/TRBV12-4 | CASRLSAEAFF
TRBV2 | CASSEDRAGGDEQFF
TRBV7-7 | CASSLLGQGISEQFF
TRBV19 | CASGTYGNTIYF
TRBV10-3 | CAISDRSSGNTIYF
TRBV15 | CATSRNRERLKSATNEKLFF
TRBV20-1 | CSVGDNSYEQYF
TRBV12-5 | CASGLVGGQNNEQFF
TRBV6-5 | CASTSGYGAFF
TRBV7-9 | CASTLRDTLSPLHF
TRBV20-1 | CSARNPAWDEQFF
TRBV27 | CASSPLDRMNTGELFF
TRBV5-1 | CASSLGPDPSYNEQFF
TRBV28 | CASSLRGAWEQFF
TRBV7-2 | CASSLGTGVTEQFF
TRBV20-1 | CSARVGGDYNEQFF
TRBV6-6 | CASSWAQGDQPQHF
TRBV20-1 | CSTTWGGRNNEQFF
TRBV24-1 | CATSDAATGSNEQFF
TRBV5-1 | CASSFQGEVVETQYF
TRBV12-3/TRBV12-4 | CASSDSRVRQPQHF
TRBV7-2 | CASSEMFWSQETQYF
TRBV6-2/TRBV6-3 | CASSYRDRGGYTF
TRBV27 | CASKGLAATGELFF
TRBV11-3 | CASSSLGTGELFF
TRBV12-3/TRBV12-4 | CASSLRGIGYQPQHF
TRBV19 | CASSSPGQGLVGELFF
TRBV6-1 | CASSELGGGRVNTEAFF
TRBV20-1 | CSARDPPLQPQHF
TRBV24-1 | CATSFGTGFYEQYF
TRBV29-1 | CSVEAQSYGYTF
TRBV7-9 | CASSSPVTEAFF
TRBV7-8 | CASSSSLNYGYTF
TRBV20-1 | CSALAGGWNEQFF
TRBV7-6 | CASSARTGGFSSETQYF
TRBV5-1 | CASSPGTADSPLHF
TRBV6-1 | CASSYAGPDTEAFF
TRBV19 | CASSIQSGLAGYNEQFF
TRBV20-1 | CSAGGVDREKLFF
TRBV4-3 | CASSHWGQGITDTQYF
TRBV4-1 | CASSQGQGDGYTF
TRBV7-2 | CASSPQAGGARDTQYF
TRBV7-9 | CASSPPGTVRETQYF
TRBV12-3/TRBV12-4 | CASSFGPGRSGNTIYF
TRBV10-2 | CASNPTGYYGYTF
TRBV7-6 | CASSSTGRDSPLHF
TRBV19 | CASSMQQGGYEQYF
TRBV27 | CASSLFGRDTDTQYF
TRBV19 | CASSIPTQGRPQHF